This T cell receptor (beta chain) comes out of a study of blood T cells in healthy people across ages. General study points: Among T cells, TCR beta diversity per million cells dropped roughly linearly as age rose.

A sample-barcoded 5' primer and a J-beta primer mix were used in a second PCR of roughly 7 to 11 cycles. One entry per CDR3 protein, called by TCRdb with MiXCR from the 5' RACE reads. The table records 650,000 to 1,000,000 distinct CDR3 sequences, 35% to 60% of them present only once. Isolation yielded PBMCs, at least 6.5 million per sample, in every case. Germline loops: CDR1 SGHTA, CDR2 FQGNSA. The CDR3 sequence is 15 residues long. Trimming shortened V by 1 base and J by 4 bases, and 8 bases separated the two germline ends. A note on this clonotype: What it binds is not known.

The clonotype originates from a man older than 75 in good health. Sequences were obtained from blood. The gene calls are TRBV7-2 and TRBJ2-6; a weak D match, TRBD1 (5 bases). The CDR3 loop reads CASSLDRTGANVLTF. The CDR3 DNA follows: TGTGCCAGCAGCTTAGACAGGACGGGGGCCAACGTCCTGACTTTC.